The rows below give T cell receptor beta chains drawn from one sample of a study of technical replicates of blood from four donors. Clones were sequenced by immunoSEQ multiplex PCR, and TCRdb holds only the in-frame ones, with some missing. This table holds approximately 70,000 clones, 90% to 95% found once. The sequencing input was T cells isolated from PBMCs. All receptors come from a human donor in good health. Some clones in this sample may be carry-over from other donors' samples. The CDR3 runs from the conserved cysteine through the conserved F or W. Fields, in order: V gene, D gene, J gene, CDR3 DNA, CDR3 protein. The D gene is left open where the match is weak.

v_call: TRBV10-2; d_call: TRBD2; j_call: TRBJ2-5; cdr3_nt: TGCGCCAGCAGTGAGGGGACTAGCTGGGAGACCCAGTACTTC; cdr3_aa: CASSEGTSWETQYF
v_call: TRBV29-1; d_call: TRBD1; j_call: TRBJ2-7; cdr3_nt: TGCAGCGCCCGACAGGGGGGGTCCTACGAGCAGTACTTC; cdr3_aa: CSARQGGSYEQYF
v_call: TRBV27; d_call: TRBD1; j_call: TRBJ2-3; cdr3_nt: TGTGCCAGCAGTGAGTCGACAGGGACAGATACGCAGTATTTT; cdr3_aa: CASSESTGTDTQYF
v_call: TRBV27; d_call: -; j_call: TRBJ2-7; cdr3_nt: TGTGCCAGCAGTTTTGCGGGTTTTCCCTACGAGCAGTACTTC; cdr3_aa: CASSFAGFPYEQYF
v_call: TRBV7-9; d_call: TRBD2; j_call: TRBJ2-1; cdr3_nt: TGTGCCAGCAGCCGTCTCGCGGGGGGCGCCCTGGGGGATGAGCAGTTCTTC; cdr3_aa: CASSRLAGGALGDEQFF
v_call: TRBV7-9; d_call: -; j_call: TRBJ2-7; cdr3_nt: TGTGCCAGCAGCTTTTCCGGGGAAGGTGACGAGCAGTACTTC; cdr3_aa: CASSFSGEGDEQYF
v_call: TRBV29-1; d_call: -; j_call: TRBJ1-2; cdr3_nt: TGCAGCGTTGCGAGCGTCACGAACTATGGCTACACCTTC; cdr3_aa: CSVASVTNYGYTF
v_call: TRBV4-2; d_call: TRBD2; j_call: TRBJ2-5; cdr3_nt: TGTGCCAGCAGCCAAGGAGACGCGACTAGCGGGAGGGTTGGAGAGACCCAGTACTTC; cdr3_aa: CASSQGDATSGRVGETQYF
v_call: TRBV5-6; d_call: -; j_call: TRBJ1-4; cdr3_nt: TGTGCCAGCAGCGGTGAACCGACAGGCCACGGGGTGAAACTGTTTTTT; cdr3_aa: CASSGEPTGHGVKLFF
v_call: TRBV28; d_call: -; j_call: TRBJ2-5; cdr3_nt: TGTGCCAGCAGTCCATTGACAGTCCAAGAGACCCAGTACTTC; cdr3_aa: CASSPLTVQETQYF
v_call: TRBV7-8; d_call: -; j_call: TRBJ1-3; cdr3_nt: TGTGCCAGCAGCTTTAAAGGAGGCTCAGGCTCTGGAAACACCATATATTTT; cdr3_aa: CASSFKGGSGSGNTIYF
v_call: TRBV29-1; d_call: TRBD2; j_call: TRBJ2-5; cdr3_nt: TGCAGCGTTGGGGACTACCCTCAAGAGACCCAGTACTTC; cdr3_aa: CSVGDYPQETQYF
v_call: TRBV30; d_call: TRBD1; j_call: TRBJ1-1; cdr3_nt: TGTGCCTGGAACCGACAGGGGAACACTGAAGCTTTCTTT; cdr3_aa: CAWNRQGNTEAFF
v_call: TRBV4-1; d_call: -; j_call: TRBJ1-3; cdr3_nt: TGCGCCAGCAGCCAACTCTACGGACTTCAGTCCTCTGGAAACACCATATATTTT; cdr3_aa: CASSQLYGLQSSGNTIYF
v_call: TRBV5-6; d_call: TRBD1; j_call: TRBJ2-4; cdr3_nt: TGTGCCAGCAGCTCGCGGGACAGGGTGAACATTCAGTACTTC; cdr3_aa: CASSSRDRVNIQYF
v_call: TRBV4-1; d_call: -; j_call: TRBJ1-1; cdr3_nt: TGCGCCAGCAGCGCTGAGATTGGAGGAACTGAAGCTTTCTTT; cdr3_aa: CASSAEIGGTEAFF
v_call: TRBV29-1; d_call: TRBD1; j_call: TRBJ2-7; cdr3_nt: TGCAGCGGCGCGACTGGACAGGGAGCCTACGAGCAGTACTTC; cdr3_aa: CSGATGQGAYEQYF
v_call: TRBV5-4; d_call: -; j_call: TRBJ2-2; cdr3_nt: TGTGCCAGCAGCTTTACAGGGATTTACACCGGGGAGCTGTTTTTT; cdr3_aa: CASSFTGIYTGELFF
v_call: TRBV30; d_call: TRBD1; j_call: TRBJ1-2; cdr3_nt: TGTGCCTGGAGTACTGGGACAGGGGCTGGCTACACCTTC; cdr3_aa: CAWSTGTGAGYTF
v_call: TRBV2; d_call: TRBD1; j_call: TRBJ2-3; cdr3_nt: TGTGCCAGCTTGAGGGGGCCAGAAATCAACACAGATACGCAGTATTTT; cdr3_aa: CASLRGPEINTDTQYF
v_call: TRBV7-8; d_call: TRBD2; j_call: TRBJ2-7; cdr3_nt: TGTGCCAGCAGCGGGGCTAGCGGGAGCTCCTACGAGCAGTACTTC; cdr3_aa: CASSGASGSSYEQYF
v_call: TRBV7-2; d_call: TRBD2; j_call: TRBJ2-3; cdr3_nt: TGTGCCAGCAGCTTAGCGCGCCTAACTAGCGGTGATACGCAGTATTTT; cdr3_aa: CASSLARLTSGDTQYF
v_call: TRBV6-5; d_call: -; j_call: TRBJ2-3; cdr3_nt: TGTGCCAGCAGTTACCGGGCAGGGGGCACAGATACGCAGTATTTT; cdr3_aa: CASSYRAGGTDTQYF
v_call: TRBV6-1; d_call: -; j_call: TRBJ2-7; cdr3_nt: TGTGCCAGCAGTGAAGCAGACTGGCCCGAAGCCTACGAGCAGTACTTC; cdr3_aa: CASSEADWPEAYEQYF
v_call: TRBV7-2; d_call: -; j_call: TRBJ2-7; cdr3_nt: TGTGCCAGCAGCTTGAGCGGGCCCCACGAGCAGTACTTC; cdr3_aa: CASSLSGPHEQYF
v_call: TRBV28; d_call: -; j_call: TRBJ2-7; cdr3_nt: TGTGCCAGCACCGGCGGCCCGTCCTACGAGCAGTACTTC; cdr3_aa: CASTGGPSYEQYF